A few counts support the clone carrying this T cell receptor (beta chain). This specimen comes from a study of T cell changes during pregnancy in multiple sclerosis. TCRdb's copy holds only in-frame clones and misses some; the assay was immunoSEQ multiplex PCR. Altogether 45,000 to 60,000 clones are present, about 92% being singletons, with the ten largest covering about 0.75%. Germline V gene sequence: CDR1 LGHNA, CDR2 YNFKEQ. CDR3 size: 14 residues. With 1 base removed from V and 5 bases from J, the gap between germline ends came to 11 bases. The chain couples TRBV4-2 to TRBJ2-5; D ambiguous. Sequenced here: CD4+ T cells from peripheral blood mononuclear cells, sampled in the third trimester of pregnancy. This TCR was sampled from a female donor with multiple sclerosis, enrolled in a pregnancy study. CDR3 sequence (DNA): TGTGCCAGCAGCCAAGGCGGTTCCACGGAGACCCAGTACTTC. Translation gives CASSQGGSTETQYF.